What follows are 3 T cell receptor beta chains derived from one specimen sequenced in a study of human T cells and chemical hapten exposure. In TCRdb, the RACE reads were re-called with MiXCR into one record per CDR3 protein. The data contain 70,000 to 100,000 distinct CDR3 sequences, 7.5% to 9.5% of them singletons. Time point in this sample: patch test 1, 2 weeks after DPC sensitization. Treatment: therapeutic diphenylcyclopropenone sensitization with weekly scalp DPC. Sequences were derived from whole blood, sampled in connection with sensitization to the hapten diphenylcyclopropenone (DPC). All receptors come from a young woman with alopecia areata. Some clones in this sample may be carry-over from other donors' samples.

J is TRBJ2-1 and V is TRBV30, with 9 bases fitting TRBD2. CDR3 size: 20 residues. Germline assignment: CDR1 GTSNPN and CDR2 SVGIG (reference sequence). Trimming removed 3 bases from V and 0 bases from J; junction bases left unmatched: 18. CDR3 protein: CAWSGVARAGGPSSYNEQFF. CDR3 DNA: TGTGCCTGGAGCGGTGTAGCTAGGGCGGGGGGGCCCAGCTCCTACAATGAGCAGTTCTTC.

This clonotype showed up many times. V usage is TRBV20-1 and J usage is TRBJ1-1; D may be TRBD1 (5 bases). V was clipped by 4 bases and J by 4 bases, with 7 bases between them. CDR1 and CDR2 (germline): DFQATT, SNEGSKA (reference sequence). The CDR3 extends over 11 amino acids. Here the CDR3 DNA reads TGCAGTGCTACCGGGGGCACTGAAGCTTTCTTT. Translating it yields CSATGGTEAFF.

This clonotype was seen many times. A junction boundary mismatches the germline segment, possibly from a read error. The chain has TRBV7-9 and TRBJ2-3; perhaps TRBD1 as D (6 bases). Looked up from germline, CDR1 is SEHNR and CDR2 is FQNEAQ (reference sequence). The CDR3 is 12 residues long. The CDR3 loop is CASSLAGHNTLF. The DNA for the CDR3 is TGTGCCAGCAGCTTAGCGGGACATAATACCCTTTTT.